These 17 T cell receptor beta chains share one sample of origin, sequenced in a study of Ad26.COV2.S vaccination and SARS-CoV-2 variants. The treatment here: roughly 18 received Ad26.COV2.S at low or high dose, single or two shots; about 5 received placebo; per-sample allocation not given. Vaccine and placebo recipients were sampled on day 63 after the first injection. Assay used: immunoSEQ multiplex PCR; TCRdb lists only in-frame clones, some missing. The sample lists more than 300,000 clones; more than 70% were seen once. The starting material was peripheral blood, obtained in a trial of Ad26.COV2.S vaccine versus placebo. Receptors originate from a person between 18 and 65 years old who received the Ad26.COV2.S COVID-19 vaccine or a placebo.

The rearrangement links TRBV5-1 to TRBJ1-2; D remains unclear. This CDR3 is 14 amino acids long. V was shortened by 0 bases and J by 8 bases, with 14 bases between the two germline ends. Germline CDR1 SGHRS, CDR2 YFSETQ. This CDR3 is CASSLASIGKGYTF. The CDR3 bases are TGCGCCAGCAGCTTGGCCTCGATAGGGAAGGGCTACACCTTC.

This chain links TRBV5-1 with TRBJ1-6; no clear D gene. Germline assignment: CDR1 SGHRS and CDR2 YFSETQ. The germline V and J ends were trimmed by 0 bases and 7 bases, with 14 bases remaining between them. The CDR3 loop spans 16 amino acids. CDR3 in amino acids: CASSLGDQTLNSPLHF. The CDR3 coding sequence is TGCGCCAGCAGCTTGGGGGATCAGACGCTAAATTCACCCCTCCACTTT.

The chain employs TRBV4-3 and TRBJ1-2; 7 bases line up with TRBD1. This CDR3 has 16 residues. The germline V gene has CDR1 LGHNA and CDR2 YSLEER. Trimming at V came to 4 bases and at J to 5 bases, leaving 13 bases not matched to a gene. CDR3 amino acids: CASSRNSRDSKYGYTF. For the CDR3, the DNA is TGCGCCAGCAGCCGCAACTCCCGGGACAGTAAATATGGCTACACCTTC.

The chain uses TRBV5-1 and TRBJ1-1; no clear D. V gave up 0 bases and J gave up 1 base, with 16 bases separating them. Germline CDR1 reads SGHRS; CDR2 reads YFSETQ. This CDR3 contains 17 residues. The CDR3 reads CASSLAYLTVANTEAFF. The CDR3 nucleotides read TGCGCCAGCAGCTTGGCCTATTTAACAGTGGCGAACACTGAAGCTTTCTTT.

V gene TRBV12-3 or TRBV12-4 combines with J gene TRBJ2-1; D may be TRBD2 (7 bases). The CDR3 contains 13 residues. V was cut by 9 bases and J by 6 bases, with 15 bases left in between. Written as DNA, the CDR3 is TGTGCCAGTGTGGGGGGGGCGTTCAATGAGCAGTTCTTC. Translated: CASVGGAFNEQFF.

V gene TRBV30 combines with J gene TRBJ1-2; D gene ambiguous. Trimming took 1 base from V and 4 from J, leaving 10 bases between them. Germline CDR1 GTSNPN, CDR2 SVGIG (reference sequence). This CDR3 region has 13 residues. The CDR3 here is CAWSESDTYGYTF. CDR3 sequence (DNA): TGTGCCTGGAGTGAGAGTGACACCTATGGCTACACCTTC.

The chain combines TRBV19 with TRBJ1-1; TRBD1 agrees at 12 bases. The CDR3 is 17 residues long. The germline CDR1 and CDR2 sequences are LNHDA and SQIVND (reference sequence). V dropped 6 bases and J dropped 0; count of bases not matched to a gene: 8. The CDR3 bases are TGTGCCAGTAGCCTTACGGGACAGGGGGCCCTGAACACTGAAGCTTTCTTT. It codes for CASSLTGQGALNTEAFF.

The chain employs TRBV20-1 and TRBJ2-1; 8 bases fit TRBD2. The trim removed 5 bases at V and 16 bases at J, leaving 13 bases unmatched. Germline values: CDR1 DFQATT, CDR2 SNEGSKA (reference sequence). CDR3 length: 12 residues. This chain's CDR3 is CSAGVARGGRFF. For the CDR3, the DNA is TGCAGTGCTGGTGTAGCCCGGGGGGGCCGATTCTTC.

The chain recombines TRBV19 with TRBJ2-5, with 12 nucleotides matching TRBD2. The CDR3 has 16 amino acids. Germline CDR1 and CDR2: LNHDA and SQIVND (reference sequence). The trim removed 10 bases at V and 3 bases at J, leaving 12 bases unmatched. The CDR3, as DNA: TGTGCCACCGGCCGGACTAGCGGGGACACTAAAGAGACCCAGTACTTC. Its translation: CATGRTSGDTKETQYF. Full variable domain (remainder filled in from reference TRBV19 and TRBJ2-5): DGGITQSPKYLFRKEGQNVTLSCEQNLNHDAMYWYRQDPGQGLRLIYYSQIVNDFQKGDIAEGYSVSREKKESFPLTVTSAQKNPTAFYLCATGRTSGDTKETQYFGPGTRLLVL.

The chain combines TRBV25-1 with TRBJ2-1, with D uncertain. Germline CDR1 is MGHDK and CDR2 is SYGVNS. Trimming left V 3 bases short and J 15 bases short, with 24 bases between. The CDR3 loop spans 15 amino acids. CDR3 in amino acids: CASSDNPGGRVSPFF. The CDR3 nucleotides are TGTGCCAGCAGTGATAATCCAGGCGGTAGGGTCTCGCCGTTCTTC.

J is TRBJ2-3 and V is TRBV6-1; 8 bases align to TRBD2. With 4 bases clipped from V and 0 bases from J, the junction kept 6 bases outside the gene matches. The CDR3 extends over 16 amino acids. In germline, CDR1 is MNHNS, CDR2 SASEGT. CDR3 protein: CASSGPSSGSTDTQYF. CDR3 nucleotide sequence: TGTGCCAGCAGTGGACCCTCTAGCGGGAGCACAGATACGCAGTATTTT.

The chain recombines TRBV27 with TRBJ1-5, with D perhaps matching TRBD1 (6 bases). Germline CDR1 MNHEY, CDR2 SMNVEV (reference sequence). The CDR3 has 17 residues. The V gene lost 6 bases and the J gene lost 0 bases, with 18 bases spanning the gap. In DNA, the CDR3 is TGTGCCAGCAGAGCCCGACAGGAGAGCTATAGCAATCAGCCCCAGCATTTT. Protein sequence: CASRARQESYSNQPQHF.

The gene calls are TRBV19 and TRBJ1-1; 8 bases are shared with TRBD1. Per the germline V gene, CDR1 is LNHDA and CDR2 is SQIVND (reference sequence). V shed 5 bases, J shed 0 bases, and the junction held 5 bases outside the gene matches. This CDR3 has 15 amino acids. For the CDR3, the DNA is TGTGCCAGTAGTCTTCGGACAGGGATGAACACTGAAGCTTTCTTT. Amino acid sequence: CASSLRTGMNTEAFF.

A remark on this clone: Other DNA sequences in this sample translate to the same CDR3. CDR3 in DNA: TGTGCCAGCAGCCACAGCTCCTACGAGCAGTACTTC. Protein sequence: CASSHSSYEQYF. The chain joins TRBV6-2 or TRBV6-3 to TRBJ2-7; no definite D call. CDR3 length: 12 residues. V lost 6 bases, J lost 0 bases, and 6 bases lay in between. CDR1 is MNHEY and CDR2 is SVGEGT in the germline V gene.

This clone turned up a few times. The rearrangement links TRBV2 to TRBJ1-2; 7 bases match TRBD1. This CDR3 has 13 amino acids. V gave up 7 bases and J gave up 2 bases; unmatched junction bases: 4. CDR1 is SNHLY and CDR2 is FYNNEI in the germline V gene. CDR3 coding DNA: TGTGCCAGCACCCTCAGGGGGAACTATGGCTACACCTTC. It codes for CASTLRGNYGYTF.

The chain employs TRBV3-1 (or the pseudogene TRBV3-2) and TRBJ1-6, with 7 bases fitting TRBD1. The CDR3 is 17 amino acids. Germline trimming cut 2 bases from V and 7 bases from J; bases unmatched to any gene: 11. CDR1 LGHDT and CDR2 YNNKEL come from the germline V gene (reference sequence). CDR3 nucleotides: TGTGCCAGCAGCCAACCCGAAACCACAGGGGCGAATTCACCCCTCCACTTT. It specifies CASSQPETTGANSPLHF.

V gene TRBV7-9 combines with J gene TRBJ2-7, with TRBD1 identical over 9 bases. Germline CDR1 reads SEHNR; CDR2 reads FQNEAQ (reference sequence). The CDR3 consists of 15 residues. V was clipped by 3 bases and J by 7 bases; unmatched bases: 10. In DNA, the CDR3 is TGTGCCAGCAGCTTGGGGGGGACAGGGACGGGAGAGCAGTACTTC. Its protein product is CASSLGGTGTGEQYF.